This TCR beta chain derives from a study of CD8+CD57+ T cells in acquired aplastic anemia. Study as a whole: An average of 3.2 ug of DNA was obtained from sorted CD4+ and CD8+ cells.

This clonotype was observed once. Genomic DNA constituted the template upon which TCR beta VDJ and CDR3 profiling was performed. TCRdb re-derived calls from the reads in MiXCR, one entry per CDR3 protein. This table holds roughly 200,000 distinct CDR3 sequences, nearly 65% found once. This CDR3 contains 16 residues. V lost 3 bases and J 6 bases, leaving 20 bases between the germline ends. Germline loops: CDR1 LNHDA, CDR2 SQIVND (reference sequence). Sequencing was done on patients that had shown CD8+CD57+ cell expansion by flow cytometry. The origin of this receptor is a human donor with aplastic anemia. This chain joins TRBV19 and TRBJ1-2, with D uncertain. Sequencing used sorted CD4+, CD8+, or CD8+CD57+ T cells (not recorded which) from PBMCs. CDR3: CASSIMHWEESNGYTF. CDR3 nucleotide sequence: TGTGCCAGTAGTATTATGCATTGGGAGGAGTCTAATGGCTACACCTTC.